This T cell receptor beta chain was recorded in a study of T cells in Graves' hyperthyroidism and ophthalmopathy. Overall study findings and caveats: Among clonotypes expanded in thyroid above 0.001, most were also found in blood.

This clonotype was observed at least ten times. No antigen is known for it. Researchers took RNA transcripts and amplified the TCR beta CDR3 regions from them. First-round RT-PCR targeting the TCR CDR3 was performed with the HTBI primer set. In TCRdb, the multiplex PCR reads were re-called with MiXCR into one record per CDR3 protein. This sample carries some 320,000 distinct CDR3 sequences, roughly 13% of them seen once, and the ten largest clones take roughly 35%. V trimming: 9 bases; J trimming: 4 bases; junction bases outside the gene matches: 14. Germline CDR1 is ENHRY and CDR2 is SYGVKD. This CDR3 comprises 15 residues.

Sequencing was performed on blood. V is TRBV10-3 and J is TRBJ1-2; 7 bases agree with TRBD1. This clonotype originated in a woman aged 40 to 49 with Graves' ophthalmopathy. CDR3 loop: CAIRIKQGPIYGYTF. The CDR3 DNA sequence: TGTGCCATTAGAATAAAACAGGGGCCCATCTATGGCTACACCTTC.